The 17 T cell receptor beta chains reported below all come from one sample, sequenced in a study of lymphopenia after photon versus proton radiotherapy. Produced via immunoSEQ multiplex PCR; TCRdb's table is partial and in-frame only. The sample shows approximately 160,000 clones, 80% to 90% of them seen only once. Sequenced material: peripheral blood, taken from a patient treated with photon-based radiotherapy. Receptors were obtained from a man over 45 with gastric cancer.

The gene calls are TRBV11-2 and TRBJ2-3, with D unresolved. The CDR3 contains 14 residues. Germline lookup yields CDR1 SGHAT and CDR2 FQNNGV. Trimming took 5 bases from V and 0 from J, leaving 9 bases between them. The DNA of the CDR3 is TGTGCCAGCAGCCCCGACCGTAGCACAGATACGCAGTATTTT. Encoded protein: CASSPDRSTDTQYF.

This clone was observed once. The chain links TRBV10-3 to TRBJ1-2; D remains unclear. Germline V gene data show CDR1 as ENHRY and CDR2 as SYGVKD. Deletions cut 2 bases from V and 0 bases from J, with 7 bases between. CDR3 size: 14 residues. CDR3 protein: CAISETAANYGYTF. The DNA of the CDR3 is TGTGCCATCAGTGAGACAGCAGCTAACTATGGCTACACCTTC.

This chain joins TRBV16 and TRBJ2-7; maybe TRBD2 (7 bases). This CDR3 contains 15 residues. Germline CDR1 KGHSY, CDR2 FQNENV. The V gene lost 0 bases and the J gene lost 3 bases, with 12 bases spanning the gap. CDR3: CASSQSAGEGYEQYF. The CDR3 region has the DNA TGTGCCAGCAGCCAATCGGCAGGGGAGGGCTACGAGCAGTACTTC.

The rearrangement links TRBV7-8 to TRBJ2-7, with D unresolved. CDR1 and CDR2 from the germline V gene are SGHVS and FQNEAQ. Deletions cut 3 bases from V and 1 base from J, with 7 bases between. This CDR3 has 13 residues. The CDR3 DNA follows: TGTGCCAGCAGCTTCGAACAGTCCTACGAGCAGTACTTC. Amino acid sequence: CASSFEQSYEQYF.

V usage is TRBV19 and J usage is TRBJ1-1; 9 positions agree with TRBD1. There are 17 residues in the CDR3. CDR1 LNHDA and CDR2 SQIVND come from the germline V gene (reference sequence). Germline trimming cut 6 bases from V and 1 base from J; bases unmatched to any gene: 12. The CDR3 spells CASRHTGTGSKNTEAFF. The CDR3 DNA reads TGTGCCAGTAGACATACCGGGACAGGGTCCAAGAACACTGAAGCTTTCTTT. The complete variable domain, with remaining parts taken from reference TRBV19 and TRBJ1-1, reads DGGITQSPKYLFRKEGQNVTLSCEQNLNHDAMYWYRQDPGQGLRLIYYSQIVNDFQKGDIAEGYSVSREKKESFPLTVTSAQKNPTAFYLCASRHTGTGSKNTEAFFGQGTRLTVV.

The chain links TRBV7-2 to TRBJ2-7; 9 bases map to TRBD1. There are 15 residues in the CDR3. With V trimmed by 2 bases and J by 6 bases, 8 bases remained unmatched. Per germline, CDR1 SGHTA and CDR2 FQGNSA. CDR3 sequence: CASSLTGQGWSEQYF. DNA for the CDR3: TGTGCCAGCAGCTTAACGGGACAGGGTTGGTCCGAGCAGTACTTC.

The chain recombines TRBV5-1 with TRBJ2-3, with 10 nucleotides matching TRBD1. V shed 4 bases and J 1 base; nucleotides not matched to a gene: 9. This CDR3 region has 17 residues. Germline CDR1 reads SGHRS; CDR2 reads YFSETQ. The CDR3 region is CASSQITGTGGTDTQYF. CDR3 sequence (DNA): TGCGCCAGCAGCCAAATCACCGGGACAGGGGGCACAGATACGCAGTATTTT.

The chain couples TRBV2 to TRBJ1-1, with TRBD1 identical over 10 bases. Germline CDR1 is SNHLY and CDR2 is FYNNEI. The CDR3 covers 16 residues. V shed 9 bases, J shed 1 base, and the junction held 11 bases outside the gene matches. The CDR3 nucleotides are TGTGCCAGTAGGACAGGGGGAAAACGGGGGAACACTGAAGCTTTCTTT. Amino acid sequence: CASRTGGKRGNTEAFF. Variable domain in full (rest from reference TRBV2 and TRBJ1-1): EPEVTQTPSHQVTQMGQEVILRCVPISNHLYFYWYRQILGQKVEFLVSFYNNEISEKSEIFDDQFSVERPDGSNFTLKIRSTKLEDSAMYFCASRTGGKRGNTEAFFGQGTRLTVV.

The J gene is TRBJ1-1, the V gene TRBV9; maybe TRBD1 (5 bases). This CDR3 is 14 amino acids long. V was cut by 3 bases and J by 3 bases, with 12 bases left in between. The germline CDR1 and CDR2 sequences are SGDLS and YYNGEE. The CDR3 coding sequence is TGTGCCAGCAGCGCGGACCCGGGGGACACTGAAGCTTTCTTT. As protein: CASSADPGDTEAFF.

The chain couples TRBV27 to TRBJ2-7; tentatively, D is TRBD1 (6 bases). Germline CDR1 reads MNHEY; CDR2 reads SMNVEV (reference sequence). The germline V and J ends were trimmed by 7 bases and 6 bases, with 19 bases remaining between them. The CDR3 has 14 amino acids. This chain's CDR3 is CASNPTSGAGEQYF. In DNA, the CDR3 is TGTGCCAGCAACCCCACTTCAGGGGCGGGCGAGCAGTACTTC.

The chain uses TRBV19 and TRBJ2-1; D tentatively fits TRBD1 or TRBD2 (6 bases each). Trimming removed 3 bases from V and 10 bases from J, with 25 bases in between. The germline V gene has CDR1 LNHDA and CDR2 SQIVND (reference sequence). The CDR3 contains 17 residues. CDR3 loop: CASSISASSIGGIEQFF. In DNA form, the CDR3 reads TGTGCCAGTAGTATTTCGGCTAGCTCAATCGGGGGCATCGAGCAGTTCTTC.

This clone appeared a single time. The V gene is TRBV28, the J gene TRBJ2-7; possible D gene TRBD2, 6 bases. V lost 5 bases, J lost 2 bases, and 13 bases lay in between. Germline V gene data show CDR1 as MDHEN and CDR2 as SYDVKM. This CDR3 has 14 amino acids. CDR3 bases: TGTGCCAGCAGTCCCCTAGCGAACCCCTACGAGCAGTACTTC. This translates into CASSPLANPYEQYF.

The chain couples TRBV19 to TRBJ2-5; possibly TRBD2 for D (5 bases). This CDR3 has 13 amino acids. The germline CDR1 and CDR2 sequences are LNHDA and SQIVND (reference sequence). V dropped 6 bases and J dropped 5 bases, with 13 bases sitting between them. The DNA of the CDR3 is TGTGCCAGTAGATTCTCCGGCGGGGAGACCCAGTACTTC. The encoded protein is CASRFSGGETQYF.

V and J are TRBV5-1 and TRBJ2-3; a possible D gene is TRBD2 (5 bases). Germline lookup yields CDR1 SGHRS and CDR2 YFSETQ. CDR3 length: 14 amino acids. Trimming took 0 bases from V and 6 from J, leaving 11 bases between them. The CDR3 protein is CASSLGSSRDTQYF. CDR3 coding DNA: TGCGCCAGCAGCTTGGGGTCTAGCAGGGATACGCAGTATTTT.

The CDR3 here is CAWRPSGGDTQYF. The CDR3 coding sequence is TGTGCCTGGAGGCCTAGCGGCGGGGATACGCAGTATTTT. This chain uses TRBV30 with TRBJ2-3, with 7 nucleotides matching TRBD2. This CDR3 is 13 amino acids long. V dropped 3 bases and J dropped 6; count of bases not matched to a gene: 6. Germline lookup yields CDR1 GTSNPN and CDR2 SVGIG (reference sequence). The complete variable domain, with remaining parts taken from reference TRBV30 and TRBJ2-3, reads SQTIHQWPATLVQPVGSPLSLECTVEGTSNPNLYWYRQAAGRGLQLLFYSVGIGQISSEVPQNLSASRPQDRQFILSSKKLLLSDSGFYLCAWRPSGGDTQYFGPGTRLTVL.

V is TRBV10-3 and J is TRBJ2-7, with 9 bases identical to TRBD2. Unmatched junction bases numbered 3, after V lost 0 bases and J lost 3 bases. The CDR3 is 15 residues long. Germline CDR1 reads ENHRY; CDR2 reads SYGVKD. The CDR3 protein is CAISESGLALYEQYF. The CDR3 DNA reads TGTGCCATCAGTGAGTCCGGACTAGCGCTCTACGAGCAGTACTTC.

The chain has TRBV6-1 and TRBJ2-3, with D perhaps matching TRBD2 (6 bases). Germline loops: CDR1 MNHNS, CDR2 SASEGT. V was trimmed by 3 bases and J by 2 bases, leaving 15 bases between them. This CDR3 has 16 residues. The CDR3 sequence is CASSDVERRVTDTQYF. The CDR3 bases are TGTGCCAGCAGTGATGTAGAGCGGAGGGTCACAGATACGCAGTATTTT.